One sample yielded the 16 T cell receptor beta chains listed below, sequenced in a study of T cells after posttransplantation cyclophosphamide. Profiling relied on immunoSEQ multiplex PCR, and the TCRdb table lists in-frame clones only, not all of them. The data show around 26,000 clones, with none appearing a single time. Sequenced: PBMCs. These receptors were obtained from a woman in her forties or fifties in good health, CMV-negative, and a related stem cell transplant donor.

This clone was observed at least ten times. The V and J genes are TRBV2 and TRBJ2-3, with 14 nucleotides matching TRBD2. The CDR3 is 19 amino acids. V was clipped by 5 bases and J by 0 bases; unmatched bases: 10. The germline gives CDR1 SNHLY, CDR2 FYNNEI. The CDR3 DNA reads TGTGCCAGCAGTACTGGACTAGCGGGGGGCGTAACTAGCACAGATACGCAGTATTTT. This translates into CASSTGLAGGVTSTDTQYF.

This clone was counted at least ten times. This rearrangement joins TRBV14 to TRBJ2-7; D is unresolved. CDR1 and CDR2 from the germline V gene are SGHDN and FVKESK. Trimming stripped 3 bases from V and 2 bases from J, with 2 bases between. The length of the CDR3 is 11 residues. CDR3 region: CASSHAYEQYF. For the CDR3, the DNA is TGTGCCAGCAGCCACGCCTACGAGCAGTACTTC.

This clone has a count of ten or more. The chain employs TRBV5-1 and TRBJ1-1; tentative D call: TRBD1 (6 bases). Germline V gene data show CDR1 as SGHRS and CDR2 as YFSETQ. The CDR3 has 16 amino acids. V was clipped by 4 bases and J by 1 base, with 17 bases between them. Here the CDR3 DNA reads TGCGCCAGCAGCGTTACCCGACAGGAGAGGAACACTGAAGCTTTCTTT. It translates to CASSVTRQERNTEAFF.

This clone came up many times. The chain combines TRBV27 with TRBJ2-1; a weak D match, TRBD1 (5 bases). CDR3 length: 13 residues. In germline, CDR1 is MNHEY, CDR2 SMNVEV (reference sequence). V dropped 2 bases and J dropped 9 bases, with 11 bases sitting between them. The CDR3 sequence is CASSLRQLAEQFF. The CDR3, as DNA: TGTGCCAGCAGTTTAAGACAGCTGGCTGAGCAGTTCTTC.

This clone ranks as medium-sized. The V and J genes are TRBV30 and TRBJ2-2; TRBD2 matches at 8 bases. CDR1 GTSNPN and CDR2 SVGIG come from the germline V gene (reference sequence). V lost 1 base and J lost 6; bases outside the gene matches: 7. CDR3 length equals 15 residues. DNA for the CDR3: TGTGCCTGGAGTGAAAGCGGGAGTTCGTCCGGGGAGCTGTTTTTT. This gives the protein CAWSESGSSSGELFF.

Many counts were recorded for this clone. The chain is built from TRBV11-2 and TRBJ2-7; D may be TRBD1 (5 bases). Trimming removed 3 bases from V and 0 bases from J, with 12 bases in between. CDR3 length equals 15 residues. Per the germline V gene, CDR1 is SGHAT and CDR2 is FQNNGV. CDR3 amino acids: CASSLQGKSSYEQYF. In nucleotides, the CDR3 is TGTGCCAGCAGCTTGCAGGGAAAATCCTCCTACGAGCAGTACTTC.

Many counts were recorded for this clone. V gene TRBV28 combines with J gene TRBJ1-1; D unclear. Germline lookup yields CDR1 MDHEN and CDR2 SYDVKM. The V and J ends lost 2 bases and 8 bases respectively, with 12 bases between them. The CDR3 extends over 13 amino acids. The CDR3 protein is CASSLPNVREAFF. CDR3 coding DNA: TGTGCCAGCAGTTTACCTAATGTCCGGGAAGCTTTCTTT.

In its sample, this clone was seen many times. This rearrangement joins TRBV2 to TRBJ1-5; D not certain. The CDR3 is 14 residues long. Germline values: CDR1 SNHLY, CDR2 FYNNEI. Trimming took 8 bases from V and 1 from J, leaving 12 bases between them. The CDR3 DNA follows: TGTGCCAGCCGTACAGTGAACAGCAATCAGCCCCAGCATTTT. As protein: CASRTVNSNQPQHF.

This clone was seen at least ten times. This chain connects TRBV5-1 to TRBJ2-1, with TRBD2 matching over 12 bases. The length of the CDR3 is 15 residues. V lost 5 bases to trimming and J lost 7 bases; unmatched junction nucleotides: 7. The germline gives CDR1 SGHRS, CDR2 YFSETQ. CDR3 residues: CASSQTSGGRNEQFF. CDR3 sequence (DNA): TGCGCCAGCAGTCAAACTAGCGGGGGGAGGAATGAGCAGTTCTTC.

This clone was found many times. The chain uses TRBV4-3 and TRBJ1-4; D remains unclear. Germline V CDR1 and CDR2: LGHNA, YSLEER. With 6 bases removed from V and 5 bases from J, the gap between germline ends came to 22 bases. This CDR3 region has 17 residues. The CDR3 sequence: CASSKRHPVVGNEKLFF. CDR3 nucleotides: TGCGCCAGCAGTAAGCGGCATCCAGTCGTTGGGAATGAAAAACTGTTTTTT.

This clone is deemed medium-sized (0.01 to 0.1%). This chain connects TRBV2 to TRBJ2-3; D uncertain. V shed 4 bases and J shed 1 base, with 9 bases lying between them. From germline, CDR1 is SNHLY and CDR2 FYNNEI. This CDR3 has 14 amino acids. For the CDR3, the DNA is TGTGCCAGCAGTGGGGCCGATGGCACAGATACGCAGTATTTT. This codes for CASSGADGTDTQYF.

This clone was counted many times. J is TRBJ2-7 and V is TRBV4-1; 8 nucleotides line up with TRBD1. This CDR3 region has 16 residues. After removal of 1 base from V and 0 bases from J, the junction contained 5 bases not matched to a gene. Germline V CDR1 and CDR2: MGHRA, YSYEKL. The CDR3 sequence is CASSQVLQGASYEQYF. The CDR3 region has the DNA TGCGCCAGCAGCCAAGTCTTGCAGGGGGCCTCCTACGAGCAGTACTTC.

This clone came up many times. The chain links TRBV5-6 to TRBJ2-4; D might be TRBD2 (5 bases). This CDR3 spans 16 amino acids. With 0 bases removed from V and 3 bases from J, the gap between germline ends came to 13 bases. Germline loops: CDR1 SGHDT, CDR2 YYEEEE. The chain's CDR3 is CASSLGSVQVKNIQYF. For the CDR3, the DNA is TGTGCCAGCAGCTTGGGTAGCGTACAAGTCAAAAACATTCAGTACTTC.

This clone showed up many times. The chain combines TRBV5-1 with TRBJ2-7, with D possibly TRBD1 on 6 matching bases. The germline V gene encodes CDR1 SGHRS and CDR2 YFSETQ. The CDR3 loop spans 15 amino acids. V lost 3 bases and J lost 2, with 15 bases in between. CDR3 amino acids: CASSWFVGQTYEQYF. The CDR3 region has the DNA TGCGCCAGCAGCTGGTTCGTCGGACAGACCTACGAGCAGTACTTC.

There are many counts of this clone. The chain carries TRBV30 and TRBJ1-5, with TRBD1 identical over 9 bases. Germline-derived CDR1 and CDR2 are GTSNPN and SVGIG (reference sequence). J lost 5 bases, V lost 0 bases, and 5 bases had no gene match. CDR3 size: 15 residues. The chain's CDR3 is CAWSVGQGAYQPQHF. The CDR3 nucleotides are TGTGCCTGGAGTGTGGGACAGGGAGCCTATCAGCCCCAGCATTTT. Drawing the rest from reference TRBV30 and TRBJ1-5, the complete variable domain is SQTIHQWPATLVQPVGSPLSLECTVEGTSNPNLYWYRQAAGRGLQLLFYSVGIGQISSEVPQNLSASRPQDRQFILSSKKLLLSDSGFYLCAWSVGQGAYQPQHFGDGTRLSIL.

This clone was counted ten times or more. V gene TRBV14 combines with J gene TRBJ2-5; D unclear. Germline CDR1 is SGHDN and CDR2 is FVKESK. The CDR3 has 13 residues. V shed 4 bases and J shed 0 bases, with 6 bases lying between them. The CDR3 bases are TGTGCCAGCAGCCTGCTAAACCAAGAGACCCAGTACTTC. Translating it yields CASSLLNQETQYF.